Each of the 17 T cell receptor beta chains below was sequenced from the same sample in a study of blood T cells in healthy people across ages (dated by TCRdb to the mid-2010s). The receptor library was made with 5' RACE. Sequencing was performed on an Illumina HiSeq 2500. A second PCR of roughly 7 to 11 cycles was performed with a sample-barcoded 5' primer and a J-beta primer mix. TCRdb trimmed public reads at Q25 via fastp, called clones via MiXCR and kept in-frame beta chains. One record per CDR3 amino acid sequence lists the most common genes and DNA. The sample includes roughly 730,000 distinct CDR3 sequences, with 56% observed a single time. Jointly, the top ten make up approximately 24% of the sample. The source material was blood. The source is a man aged 40-49 years in good health.

The chain combines TRBV15 with TRBJ2-1; 9 bases fit TRBD2. The germline CDR1 and CDR2 sequences are LNHNV and YYDKDF (reference sequence). The V and J ends lost 1 base and 9 bases, in that order; junction bases with no gene match: 16. CDR3 length: 18 residues. The DNA for the CDR3 is TGTGCCACCAGCAGAGGGATATTAGCGGGGGCTATCGGGGGTGAGCAGTTCTTC. Protein: CATSRGILAGAIGGEQFF.

About this clonotype: A read error may account for a junction end that differs from germline. J is TRBJ2-7 and V is TRBV20-1, with TRBD1 matching over 9 bases. Germline-derived CDR1 and CDR2 are DFQATT and SNEGSKA (reference sequence). The CDR3 spans 16 residues. CDR3 in DNA: TGCAGTGCTGGAGAAGCGCTCGGGACAGGGACCTACGAGCAGTACTTC. Its translation is CSAGEALGTGTYEQYF.

The V gene is TRBV7-3, the J gene TRBJ2-5; either TRBD1 or TRBD2 may supply D (5 bases each). CDR1 and CDR2 from the germline V gene are SGHTA and FQGTGA. Trimming took off 2 bases at V and 0 bases at J, with 13 bases between the two ends. CDR3 size: 16 residues. The CDR3 nucleotides are TGTGCCAGCAGCTTAGGGGACCGCCCGTACCAAGAGACCCAGTACTTC. Translation: CASSLGDRPYQETQYF. Full variable domain (remainder filled in from reference TRBV7-3 and TRBJ2-5): GAGVSQTPSNKVTEKGKYVELRCDPISGHTALYWYRQSLGQGPEFLIYFQGTGAADDSGLPNDRFFAVRPEGSVSTLKIQRTERGDSAVYLCASSLGDRPYQETQYFGPGTRLLVL.

This clonotype was seen only a few times. In nucleotides, the CDR3 is TGTGCCAGCAGCTCGGACAGGTTAAGGATGAATGAGCAGTTCTTC. Amino acids: CASSSDRLRMNEQFF. The V and J genes are TRBV7-3 and TRBJ2-1; TRBD1 matches at 7 bases. Germline assignment: CDR1 SGHTA and CDR2 FQGTGA. With V trimmed by 4 bases and J by 7 bases, 10 bases remained unmatched. This CDR3 is built from 15 residues.

The rearrangement links TRBV7-2 to TRBJ2-3; 7 nucleotides agree with TRBD2. The CDR3 spans 17 residues. Germline loops: CDR1 SGHTA, CDR2 FQGNSA. With V trimmed by 2 bases and J by 6 bases, 14 bases remained unmatched. This chain's CDR3 is CASSLLGGPGVVDTQYF. Here the CDR3 DNA reads TGTGCCAGCAGCTTATTGGGAGGGCCGGGGGTGGTCGATACGCAGTATTTT.

The chain couples TRBV5-1 to TRBJ1-6; D unresolved. Deletions cut 3 bases from V and 7 bases from J, with 17 bases between. CDR1 is SGHRS, CDR2 YFSETQ, per germline. The CDR3 sequence is 16 residues long. CDR3 loop: CASSSDRARGNSPLHF. For the CDR3, the DNA is TGCGCCAGCAGCTCAGATAGGGCCCGGGGAAATTCACCCCTCCACTTT.

This CDR3 is CASIRGLGNYGYTF. CDR3 nucleotides: TGTGCCAGCATCAGGGGGCTCGGTAACTATGGCTACACCTTC. This chain joins TRBV28 and TRBJ1-2; 8 bases are a match to TRBD1. The V gene's germline CDR1 is MDHEN and CDR2 SYDVKM. With 7 bases clipped from V and 1 base from J, the junction kept 5 bases outside the gene matches. The CDR3 length is 14 residues.

The genes are TRBV4-3 and TRBJ1-1, with D uncertain. Germline V gives CDR1 LGHNA, CDR2 YSLEER. Trimming removed 1 base from V and 1 base from J, with 7 bases in between. The CDR3 is made up of 14 amino acids. CDR3 sequence: CASSQARWNTEAFF. The CDR3 region has the DNA TGCGCCAGCAGCCAAGCCCGGTGGAACACTGAAGCTTTCTTT.

The CDR3: CASSLVGRSTEAFF. CDR3 in DNA: TGTGCCAGCAGCTTAGTTGGAAGGAGCACTGAAGCTTTCTTT. The chain combines TRBV7-2 with TRBJ1-1; the D is unclear. Germline values: CDR1 SGHTA, CDR2 FQGNSA. The ends were cut back, 1 base at V and 4 bases at J, with 10 bases in the middle. This CDR3 comprises 14 residues.

The CDR3 DNA is TGTGCCAGCAGCCAAGATTTGGGCCACGCAGCCTACGAGCAGTACTTC. This codes for CASSQDLGHAAYEQYF. The V gene is TRBV3-1, the J gene TRBJ2-7; D uncertain. V was shortened by 0 bases and J by 2 bases, with 14 bases between the two germline ends. This CDR3 has 16 residues. From germline, CDR1 is LGHDT and CDR2 YNNKEL (reference sequence).

The rearrangement uses TRBV28 and TRBJ1-2; no clear D gene. There are 13 residues in the CDR3. Deletions cut 5 bases from V and 4 bases from J, with 11 bases between. Per germline, CDR1 MDHEN and CDR2 SYDVKM. CDR3 sequence: CASSPFDSYGYTF. The DNA for the CDR3 is TGTGCCAGCAGTCCCTTCGATTCCTATGGCTACACCTTC.

The chain combines TRBV20-1 with TRBJ2-4, with 15 bases fitting TRBD2. The J call is in doubt because the DNA end fits TRBJ2-7 better. Germline V CDR1 and CDR2: DFQATT, SNEGSKA (reference sequence). The CDR3 has 17 amino acids. The CDR3 spells CSARGRTSGGAYYEQYF. Written as DNA, the CDR3 is TGCAGTGCTAGAGGACGGACTAGCGGGGGGGCATACTACGAGCAGTACTTC.

J is TRBJ1-2 and V is TRBV28; 7 bases agree with TRBD1. V shed 7 bases, J shed 8 bases, and the junction held 7 bases outside the gene matches. The germline V gene encodes CDR1 MDHEN and CDR2 SYDVKM. This CDR3 is 12 amino acids long. The CDR3 sequence is CASTGGGSGYTF. In DNA, the CDR3 is TGTGCCAGCACAGGGGGGGGCTCAGGCTACACCTTC.

As concerns this clonotype: This may come from a read error, since a much larger clone is one base off. V usage is TRBV2 and J usage is TRBJ2-5; D gene ambiguous. Trimming removed 7 bases at V and 11 bases at J, with 17 bases between. The germline V gene has CDR1 SNHLY and CDR2 FYNNEI. The CDR3 is 12 amino acids. CDR3 region: CASKVLFNEQYF. The CDR3 DNA sequence: TGTGCCAGCAAAGTTCTGTTCAATGAGCAGTACTTC. Looking up the rest from reference TRBV2 and TRBJ2-5 gives the full variable domain: EPEVTQTPSHQVTQMGQEVILRCVPISNHLYFYWYRQILGQKVEFLVSFYNNEISEKSEIFDDQFSVERPDGSNFTLKIRSTKLEDSAMYFCASKVLFNEQYFGPGTRLLVL.

This clonotype is a singleton in its sample. The chain employs TRBV7-8 and TRBJ2-3; the D gene could be TRBD1 or TRBD2 (5 bases each). V shed 4 bases and J shed 5 bases, with 19 bases lying between them. The germline gives CDR1 SGHVS, CDR2 FQNEAQ. The CDR3 runs 16 residues. CDR3 amino acids: CASSSRFSEGIDTQYF. CDR3 DNA sequence: TGTGCCAGCAGCTCCAGGTTTAGCGAGGGGATAGATACGCAGTATTTT.

In the case of this clonotype: Sequence at one end of the junction differs from germline and may be a read error. The J gene is TRBJ1-1, the V gene TRBV4-3; D possibly corresponds to TRBD1 (6 bases). The CDR3 is made up of 16 amino acids. Germline CDR1 is LGHNA and CDR2 is YSLEER. CDR3 sequence reads: CASSQDWGGAYTGAFF. The CDR3 nucleotides read TGCGCCAGCAGCCAAGATTGGGGGGGGGCGTACACTGGAGCTTTCTTT.

This clonotype has a handful of counts. The V call is TRBV6-5, the J call TRBJ2-6; D is ambiguous. With 5 bases removed from V and 4 bases from J, the gap between germline ends came to 12 bases. CDR1 is MNHEY and CDR2 is SVGAGI in the germline V gene. This CDR3 comprises 15 residues. CDR3 in DNA: TGTGCCAGCAGTCTAATGCCACAGGGGGCCAACGTCCTGACTTTC. It encodes CASSLMPQGANVLTF.